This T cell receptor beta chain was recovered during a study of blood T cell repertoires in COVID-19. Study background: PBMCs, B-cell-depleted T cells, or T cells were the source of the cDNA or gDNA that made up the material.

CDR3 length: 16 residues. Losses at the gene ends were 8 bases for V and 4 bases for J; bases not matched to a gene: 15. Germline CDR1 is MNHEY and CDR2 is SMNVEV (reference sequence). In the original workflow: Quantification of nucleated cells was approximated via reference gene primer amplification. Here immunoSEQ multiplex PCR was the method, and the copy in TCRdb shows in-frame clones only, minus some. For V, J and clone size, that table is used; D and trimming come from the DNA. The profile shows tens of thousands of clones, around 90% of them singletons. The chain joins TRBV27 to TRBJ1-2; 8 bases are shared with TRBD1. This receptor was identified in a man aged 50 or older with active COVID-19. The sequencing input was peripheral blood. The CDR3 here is CASSPRGTGPFYGYTF. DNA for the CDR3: TGTGCCAGCTCTCCCAGGGGGACAGGACCATTCTATGGCTACACCTTC.